This TCR beta chain was observed in a study of blood T cells in healthy people across ages. Turning to the study itself: Per two T cells, about one barcoded beta molecule was captured through template switching.

This clonotype was observed at least ten times. Antigen unknown. The study, taken as a whole, reports: Changes in expanded clonotypes were possibly confounded, as the CMV status of donors was unknown. Observed TCR beta diversity per million T cells went down as age went up. This fall followed a roughly linear course with age.

Sample-barcoded 5' priming and a J-beta primer mix drove a second PCR of about 6 to 12 cycles. From the 5' RACE reads, TCRdb called clonotypes with MiXCR, one entry per CDR3 protein. Among about 640,000 distinct CDR3 sequences listed, 25% to 35% were seen once. CDR1 and CDR2 (germline): MNHEY, SVGEGT. After removal of 6 bases from V and 11 bases from J, the junction contained 9 bases not matched to a gene. This CDR3 spans 13 amino acids. The sequencing input was blood. The genes are TRBV6-2 or TRBV6-3 and TRBJ2-4; 8 positions match TRBD1. The sequence derives from an elderly woman in good health. The CDR3 bases are TGTGCCAGCAGCCCCGGACAGGGACGGCTTCAGTACTTC. This translates into CASSPGQGRLQYF.